This is a list of T cell receptor beta chains from one sample in a study of human T cells and chemical hapten exposure. TCRdb reanalysed the RACE reads using MiXCR and keeps one entry per CDR3 protein. The sample yields 100,000 to 120,000 distinct CDR3 sequences, less than 45% seen once. The specimen was whole blood, collected in connection with sensitization to the hapten diphenylcyclopropenone (DPC). All receptors derive from a man aged 40-49 years with alopecia areata. Some clones in this sample may be carry-over from other donors' samples. Each CDR3 is given with its conserved first and last residue. A D gene is named only where the DNA matches it firmly. Size values are once, few and many counts, or a class for expanded clones, and some rows have none.

abundance	j_gene	d_gene	v_gene	len	CDR3aa	CDR3nt
.	TRBJ2-2	.	TRBV28	14	CASRGAGATGELFF	TGTGCCAGCAGGGGGGCAGGGGCCACCGGGGAGCTGTTTTTT
few	TRBJ2-1	TRBD1	TRBV4-2	17	CASSPPKGQGAHNEQFF	TGTGCCAGCAGCCCGCCAAAAGGACAGGGGGCGCATAATGAGCAGTTCTTC
.	TRBJ1-6	TRBD1	TRBV20-1	13	CSARGQGDSPLHF	TGCAGTGCTCGAGGACAGGGTGATTCACCCCTCCACTTT
few	TRBJ2-1	TRBD2	TRBV5-1	16	CASSLYSGAGWDEQFF	TGCGCCAGCAGCTTGTATAGCGGGGCCGGCTGGGATGAGCAGTTCTTC
few	TRBJ2-7	.	TRBV20-1	14	CSAETGSSSYEQYF	TGCAGTGCTGAGACAGGTTCGAGCTCCTACGAGCAGTACTTC
.	TRBJ2-1	TRBD2	TRBV10-3	16	CAIGKRGLAGPNEQFF	TGTGCCATCGGGAAAAGGGGACTAGCGGGACCCAATGAGCAGTTCTTC
few	TRBJ2-3	TRBD2	TRBV20-1	15	CSASSLAGGTDTQYF	TGCAGTGCTTCTTCCCTAGCGGGAGGCACAGATACGCAGTATTTT
.	TRBJ2-7	.	TRBV25-1	12	CASSVQGYEQYF	TGTGCCAGCAGTGTACAGGGCTACGAGCAGTACTTC
.	TRBJ1-3	.	TRBV9	17	CASSVGGFSSSGNTIYF	TGTGCCAGCAGCGTAGGCGGCTTCAGTAGCTCTGGAAACACCATATATTTT
few	TRBJ1-5	TRBD1	TRBV2	18	CASSEEPGQGPSNQPQHF	TGTGCCAGCAGTGAGGAGCCCGGACAGGGCCCAAGCAATCAGCCCCAGCATTTT
few	TRBJ2-7	TRBD2	TRBV18	16	CASHAQRDSFVGEQYF	TGTGCCAGCCACGCCCAGCGGGACTCCTTCGTGGGGGAGCAGTACTTC
.	TRBJ2-7	TRBD2	TRBV28	16	CASSLSGTSGPYEQYF	TGTGCCAGCAGTTTGTCCGGGACTAGCGGGCCCTACGAGCAGTACTTC
few	TRBJ2-2	TRBD1	TRBV6-5	15	CASSDGTGATGELFF	TGTGCCAGCAGTGATGGGACAGGCGCCACCGGGGAGCTGTTTTTT
few	TRBJ1-6	.	TRBV9	16	CASSQWGDSDNSPLHF	TGTGCCAGCAGCCAATGGGGCGACTCGGATAATTCACCCCTCCACTTT
.	TRBJ2-4	TRBD2	TRBV28	14	CASSATSGRYIQYF	TGTGCCAGCAGTGCGACTAGCGGGAGATACATTCAGTACTTC
few	TRBJ1-1	TRBD1	TRBV5-1	13	CASSFRGDSEAFF	TGCGCCAGCAGCTTCCGAGGGGACAGCGAAGCTTTCTTT
few	TRBJ2-7	TRBD1	TRBV6-2/TRBV6-3	13	CASSPRTGAEQYF	TGTGCCAGCAGCCCCAGGACAGGGGCCGAGCAGTACTTC
once	TRBJ2-3	.	TRBV11-3	16	CASSLAGIKVTDTQYF	TGTGCCAGCAGCTTAGCCGGGATAAAGGTCACAGATACGCAGTATTTT
.	TRBJ1-6	.	TRBV28	16	CASSSQTSSYNSPLHF	TGTGCCAGCAGTTCGCAGACGAGCTCCTATAATTCACCCCTCCACTTT
few	TRBJ2-3	.	TRBV11-2	11	CASTFTDTQYF	TGTGCCAGCACCTTCACAGATACGCAGTATTTT
.	TRBJ1-6	.	TRBV20-1	15	CSAKEIGSYNSPLHF	TGCAGTGCTAAAGAGATAGGGTCCTATAATTCACCCCTCCACTTT
.	TRBJ2-3	.	TRBV5-4	14	CASTERSSTDTQYF	TGTGCCAGCACGGAGCGGTCGTCCACAGATACGCAGTATTTT
few	TRBJ1-6	.	TRBV12-3/TRBV12-4	16	CASSLGESSYNSPLHF	TGTGCCAGCAGTTTAGGGGAGAGCTCCTATAATTCACCCCTCCACTTT
few	TRBJ2-5	TRBD2	TRBV9	18	CASSPPGLAGSYQETQYF	TGTGCCAGCAGCCCACCGGGACTAGCGGGTTCGTACCAAGAGACCCAGTACTTC
.	TRBJ2-4	.	TRBV18	16	CASSPLEGGTKNIQYF	TGTGCCAGCTCACCACTGGAGGGAGGTACCAAAAACATTCAGTACTTC
few	TRBJ2-7	.	TRBV9	15	CASSVDAEARYEQYF	TGTGCCAGCAGCGTAGATGCCGAGGCCCGCTACGAGCAGTACTTC
few	TRBJ2-2	TRBD1	TRBV29-1	14	CTAWTGANTGELFF	TGCACTGCGTGGACAGGGGCGAACACCGGGGAGCTGTTTTTT
.	TRBJ2-3	.	TRBV3-1	15	CASSPVARGTDTQYF	TGTGCCAGCAGCCCAGTTGCCAGGGGAACAGATACGCAGTATTTT
.	TRBJ2-1	.	TRBV19	14	CASSIEGRDNEQFF	TGTGCCAGTAGTATAGAGGGACGAGACAATGAGCAGTTCTTC
.	TRBJ1-1	.	TRBV28	14	CASSLLAGNTEAFF	TGTGCCAGCAGTTTATTAGCAGGAAACACTGAAGCTTTCTTT
.	TRBJ1-5	.	TRBV28	17	CASSLEVGRSPNQPQHF	TGTGCCAGCAGTTTAGAAGTCGGCAGGTCCCCCAATCAGCCCCAGCATTTT
.	TRBJ1-1	.	TRBV14	14	CASSQLRGNGEAFF	TGTGCCAGCAGCCAACTTAGGGGTAACGGTGAAGCTTTCTTT
.	TRBJ1-2	TRBD1	TRBV6-1	14	CASSETGGDYGYTF	TGTGCCAGCAGTGAAACAGGGGGCGACTATGGCTACACCTTC
.	TRBJ2-2	.	TRBV6-2/TRBV6-3	14	CASLSPLSPGELFF	TGTGCCAGCTTATCTCCTCTCAGCCCCGGGGAGCTGTTTTTT
.	TRBJ2-3	.	TRBV10-3	12	CAISPSTDTQYF	TGTGCCATTTCCCCGAGCACAGATACGCAGTATTTT
few	TRBJ2-3	.	TRBV4-3	15	CASSRRRMGTDTQYF	TGCGCCAGCAGCCGCAGGAGGATGGGGACAGATACGCAGTATTTT
.	TRBJ2-5	TRBD2	TRBV12-3/TRBV12-4	16	CASSLSGLAGIETQYF	TGTGCCAGCAGTTTGAGTGGACTAGCGGGAATCGAGACCCAGTACTTC
.	TRBJ2-3	.	TRBV20-1	17	CSARDGGLRGSTDTQYF	TGCAGTGCTAGAGATGGGGGATTACGGGGAAGCACAGATACGCAGTATTTT
.	TRBJ1-1	TRBD1	TRBV5-1	14	CASSLAGQGVGAFF	TGCGCCAGCAGCTTGGCGGGACAGGGGGTAGGTGCTTTCTTT
few	TRBJ2-3	.	TRBV15	12	CATSRQADTQYF	TGTGCCACCAGCAGGCAAGCAGATACGCAGTATTTT
many	TRBJ2-1	TRBD2	TRBV12-5	16	CASGFPGTSGSGEQFF	TGTGCTAGTGGTTTTCCCGGGACTAGCGGGAGCGGTGAGCAGTTCTTC
.	TRBJ2-3	.	TRBV5-4	16	CASSPGQQVSTDTQYF	TGTGCCAGCAGCCCCGGACAGCAAGTTAGCACAGATACGCAGTATTTT
.	TRBJ1-1	.	TRBV11-3	13	CASSYGGNTEAFF	TGTGCCAGCAGCTATGGGGGGAACACTGAAGCTTTCTTT
few	TRBJ2-3	TRBD2	TRBV6-6	14	CATETSGRTDTQYF	TGTGCCACCGAGACTAGCGGGAGGACAGATACGCAGTATTTT
few	TRBJ1-1	.	TRBV7-9	14	CASSPQGVNTEAFF	TGTGCCAGCAGCCCTCAGGGAGTCAACACTGAAGCTTTCTTT
.	TRBJ2-7	.	TRBV7-2	14	CASSLGGTSYEQYF	TGTGCCAGCAGCTTGGGAGGCACTTCCTACGAGCAGTACTTC
few	TRBJ1-5	.	TRBV30	13	CAWSDTWNQPQHF	TGTGCCTGGAGTGATACTTGGAATCAGCCCCAGCATTTT
.	TRBJ2-3	.	TRBV29-1	17	CSVSTPLEAGGTDTQYF	TGCAGCGTTTCCACCCCCCTTGAGGCAGGGGGGACAGATACGCAGTATTTT
.	TRBJ1-4	.	TRBV28	16	CASSPYRLSTNEKLFF	TGTGCCAGCAGTCCCTACCGACTGTCAACTAATGAAAAACTGTTTTTT
few	TRBJ2-3	TRBD2	TRBV7-2	14	CASSLAGGGDTQYF	TGTGCCAGCAGCCTAGCGGGAGGGGGAGATACGCAGTATTTT
.	TRBJ2-3	TRBD1	TRBV13	16	CASSSSGTGSEDTQYF	TGTGCCAGCAGCTCTTCCGGGACAGGCTCCGAAGATACGCAGTATTTT